Below are 27 T cell receptor beta chains sequenced from a single sample in a study of identical twins. From the 5' RACE reads, TCRdb called clonotypes with MiXCR, one entry per CDR3 protein. The sample has 310,000 or so distinct CDR3 sequences, nearly 9.5% seen once. Another study also made use of these data, one on yellow fever vaccine responses in identical twins.

Material: CD8+ T cells sorted from blood. All receptors derive from a woman between 18 and 30 years old in good health.

This CDR3 reads CASSFTQAYEQYF. CDR3 bases: TGTGCCAGCAGCTTTACCCAGGCCTACGAGCAGTACTTC. This rearrangement joins TRBV7-9 to TRBJ2-7; D ambiguous. The germline V and J ends were trimmed by 3 bases and 2 bases, with 8 bases remaining between them. The length of the CDR3 is 13 residues. Germline CDR1 reads SEHNR; CDR2 reads FQNEAQ (reference sequence).

At least ten counts were recorded for this clonotype. This sequence joins TRBV7-3 and TRBJ2-3, with 10 bases that match TRBD2. Germline CDR1 reads SGHTA; CDR2 reads FQGTGA. V shed 4 bases and J 4 bases; nucleotides not matched to a gene: 8. The CDR3 runs to 16 residues. Here the CDR3 DNA reads TGTGCCAGCAGCTCCGTAGCGGGGGGCCAGGCAGATACGCAGTATTTT. Its translation is CASSSVAGGQADTQYF. The whole variable domain, filled in from reference TRBV7-3 and TRBJ2-3, reads GAGVSQTPSNKVTEKGKYVELRCDPISGHTALYWYRQSLGQGPEFLIYFQGTGAADDSGLPNDRFFAVRPEGSVSTLKIQRTERGDSAVYLCASSSVAGGQADTQYFGPGTRLTVL.

Many counts were recorded for this clonotype. V is TRBV6-5 and J is TRBJ2-7, with D possibly TRBD1 on 5 matching bases. The CDR3 is 13 amino acids. The germline V gene encodes CDR1 MNHEY and CDR2 SVGAGI. Deletions cut 0 bases from V and 2 bases from J, with 5 bases between. The CDR3 bases are TGTGCCAGCAGTTACTCCAGGGCCTACGAGCAGTACTTC. Translating gives CASSYSRAYEQYF.

This clonotype has at least ten counts. The chain has TRBV6-1 and TRBJ1-1; 9 positions match TRBD1. The CDR3 sequence is 15 residues long. Germline values: CDR1 MNHNS, CDR2 SASEGT. J gave up 7 bases and V 5 bases, and 11 bases lay outside the gene matches. CDR3 amino acids: CASSKRTGELNEAFF. The CDR3 DNA follows: TGTGCCAGCAGTAAACGGACAGGGGAATTGAATGAAGCTTTCTTT.

In this sample, this clonotype turned up many times. V is TRBV28 and J is TRBJ1-6; D gene unclear. Trimming removed 8 bases at V and 5 bases at J, with 16 bases between. The CDR3 has 15 residues. Looked up from germline, CDR1 is MDHEN and CDR2 is SYDVKM. CDR3 amino acids: CASWRIDGNNSPLHF. CDR3 bases: TGTGCCAGCTGGAGGATCGACGGAAATAATTCACCCCTCCACTTT.

This chain's CDR3 is CASSSDRGDQPQHF. CDR3 nucleotide sequence: TGTGCCAGCAGCTCGGACAGGGGCGATCAGCCCCAGCATTTT. The rearrangement joins TRBV7-9 to TRBJ1-5, with 9 positions matching TRBD1. Germline CDR1 reads SEHNR; CDR2 reads FQNEAQ (reference sequence). Trimming at V came to 4 bases and at J to 5 bases, leaving 3 bases not matched to a gene. The CDR3 spans 14 residues.

This clonotype was found many times. The genes are TRBV12-3 or TRBV12-4 and TRBJ2-2; D remains unclear. V was trimmed by 7 bases and J by 0 bases, leaving 12 bases between them. The CDR3 is 15 residues long. In DNA, the CDR3 is TGTGCCAGCACCAGCCCCACCGCGAACACCGGGGAGCTGTTTTTT. As protein: CASTSPTANTGELFF.

The gene calls are TRBV21-1 and TRBJ2-1; TRBD2, the D gene given by the table, was not confirmed from the DNA. TRBV21-1 has pseudogene status. This CDR3 is built from 17 residues. CDR3 bases: TGTGCCAGCAGCGCGCGTGGGACTACCAAAGGGTACAATGAGCAGTTCTTC. This gives the protein CASSARGTTKGYNEQFF.

This clonotype came up a few times. The chain uses TRBV7-9 and TRBJ2-7; 7 bases align to TRBD1. This CDR3 has 14 amino acids. Germline CDR1 SEHNR, CDR2 FQNEAQ (reference sequence). With V trimmed by 4 bases and J by 3 bases, 6 bases remained unmatched. CDR3 bases: TGTGCCAGCAGCTCCCATGACAGGGTCTACGAGCAGTACTTC. Its translation is CASSSHDRVYEQYF.

The rearrangement links TRBV12-3 or TRBV12-4 to TRBJ1-6; D gene uncertain. V was cut by 2 bases and J by 8 bases, with 7 bases left in between. CDR3 length: 13 amino acids. CDR3 nucleotides: TGTGCCAGCAGTTTAAGGGTGGATTCACCCCTCCACTTT. Translation: CASSLRVDSPLHF.

This clonotype was detected a few times. The chain joins TRBV28 to TRBJ2-7, with unresolved D. The germline V and J ends were trimmed by 5 bases and 2 bases, with 7 bases remaining between them. This CDR3 is built from 12 residues. In germline, CDR1 is MDHEN, CDR2 SYDVKM. The CDR3, as DNA: TGTGCCAGCAGTCCGTTAGCCTACGAGCAGTACTTC. It is translated as CASSPLAYEQYF.

This clonotype was recorded a few times. CDR3 DNA sequence: TGTGCCAGCAGGGCCAGGGCCTACGAGCAGTACTTC. Residues: CASRARAYEQYF. The gene calls are TRBV27 and TRBJ2-7, with a tentative D call TRBD1 (5 bases). The V and J ends lost 6 bases and 2 bases respectively, with 8 bases between them. The germline V gene encodes CDR1 MNHEY and CDR2 SMNVEV (reference sequence). The CDR3 covers 12 residues.

This clonotype was observed a handful of times. This rearrangement joins TRBV21-1 to TRBJ2-2; the D segment call TRBD2 is taken from the table without a DNA check. TRBV21-1 is termed a pseudogene. The CDR3 loop spans 14 amino acids. CDR3 sequence: CASGIIGGGGELFF. DNA for the CDR3: TGTGCCAGCGGCATAATAGGGGGAGGCGGGGAGCTGTTTTTT.

There are a few counts of this clonotype. The chain links TRBV29-1 to TRBJ1-2, with D maybe TRBD1 (5 bases). The germline V and J ends were trimmed by 7 bases and 8 bases, with 14 bases remaining between them. Germline CDR1 reads SQVTM; CDR2 reads ANQGSEA. The CDR3 loop spans 11 amino acids. The CDR3 protein is CSARTPTGYTF. The DNA for the CDR3 is TGCAGCGCGCGGACACCTACCGGCTACACCTTC.

The chain recombines TRBV11-2 with TRBJ2-3; D gene ambiguous. Germline V lookup: CDR1 SGHAT, CDR2 FQNNGV. Trimming took off 1 base at V and 4 bases at J, with 12 bases between the two ends. This CDR3 spans 15 amino acids. DNA for the CDR3: TGTGCCAGCAGCTTAGGTCCGAGACCAGCAGATACGCAGTATTTT. It yields the protein CASSLGPRPADTQYF.

This clonotype was detected many times. The chain links TRBV29-1 to TRBJ2-5; D may correspond to TRBD1 or TRBD2 (5 bases each). The CDR3 totals 13 residues. Trimming stripped 2 bases from V and 5 bases from J, with 12 bases between. Germline assignment: CDR1 SQVTM and CDR2 ANQGSEA. The CDR3, as DNA: TGCAGCGTTGAAACCGCCGGGGCGGAGACCCAGTACTTC. As protein: CSVETAGAETQYF.

This rearrangement joins TRBV2 to TRBJ2-5, with D hard to call. V lost 6 bases and J lost 2, with 16 bases in between. CDR1 SNHLY and CDR2 FYNNEI come from the germline V gene. The CDR3 extends over 15 amino acids. This CDR3 is CASRTVAIRQETQYF. The CDR3 nucleotides read TGTGCCAGCAGAACGGTCGCCATAAGGCAAGAGACCCAGTACTTC.

A few counts support this clonotype. The CDR3 sequence: CASSLNPRGEQYF. The CDR3 DNA sequence: TGTGCCAGCAGTTTAAACCCCAGGGGGGAGCAGTACTTC. The rearrangement uses TRBV27 and TRBJ2-7; 7 positions match TRBD1. CDR3 size: 13 residues. Germline-derived CDR1 and CDR2 are MNHEY and SMNVEV (reference sequence). Trimming removed 2 bases from V and 7 bases from J; junction bases left unmatched: 5.

This clonotype was counted at least ten times. J is TRBJ1-2 and V is TRBV19; 7 bases map to TRBD1. This CDR3 is built from 17 residues. Germline-derived CDR1 and CDR2 are LNHDA and SQIVND (reference sequence). J was trimmed by 0 bases and V by 4 bases; bases with no gene match: 11. The CDR3 sequence is CASSTGTETYTNYGYTF. The CDR3 DNA is TGTGCCAGTAGTACCGGGACAGAAACATATACTAACTATGGCTACACCTTC.

V and J are TRBV5-6 and TRBJ2-3, with TRBD2 matching over 10 bases. The CDR3 is 16 residues long. Germline V gives CDR1 SGHDT, CDR2 YYEEEE. Unmatched junction bases numbered 6, after V lost 2 bases and J lost 3 bases. This chain's CDR3 is CASSFLAGARTDTQYF. The CDR3 nucleotides are TGTGCCAGCAGCTTTCTAGCGGGAGCTCGTACAGATACGCAGTATTTT.

The sample holds a few counts of this clonotype. The rearrangement joins TRBV10-3 to TRBJ2-1; 11 bases fit TRBD2. J lost 2 bases, V lost 7 bases, and 4 bases had no gene match. CDR3 length: 15 residues. Germline CDR1 ENHRY, CDR2 SYGVKD. The CDR3 sequence: CAITFSGGAYNEQFF. The CDR3 DNA follows: TGTGCCATCACCTTTAGCGGGGGGGCCTACAATGAGCAGTTCTTC.

This clonotype was observed a handful of times. V and J are TRBV28 and TRBJ1-6; a possible D gene is TRBD1 (5 bases). The CDR3 is 15 amino acids. V shed 5 bases and J shed 6 bases, with 14 bases lying between them. Germline CDR1 reads MDHEN; CDR2 reads SYDVKM. The CDR3 spells CASSPGAGGNSPLHF. The DNA for the CDR3 is TGTGCCAGCAGTCCCGGGGCGGGGGGTAATTCACCCCTCCACTTT.

In this sample, this clonotype turned up many times. The chain combines TRBV27 with TRBJ2-7; 9 bases are shared with TRBD1. The CDR3 consists of 14 residues. Germline V gene sequence: CDR1 MNHEY, CDR2 SMNVEV (reference sequence). The V segment lost 3 bases and the J segment 2 bases; nucleotides outside the gene matches: 2. DNA for the CDR3: TGTGCCAGCAGTTTGACAGGGGGTCCCTACGAGCAGTACTTC. Translating gives CASSLTGGPYEQYF.

This clonotype turned up a few times. The V gene is TRBV3-1, the J gene TRBJ2-1, with D unclear. This CDR3 has 16 residues. Between the trimmed V and J ends, which lost 1 base and 5 bases, there was a span of 15 bases. In germline, CDR1 is LGHDT, CDR2 YNNKEL (reference sequence). The CDR3 coding sequence is TGTGCCAGCAGCCAAGTCACAGACGGATATGACAATGAGCAGTTCTTC. Translating gives CASSQVTDGYDNEQFF.

The J gene is TRBJ1-2, the V gene TRBV6-5; 7 nucleotides match TRBD1. V was pared by 2 bases and J by 5 bases, with 5 bases of the junction left unmatched. The CDR3 loop spans 14 amino acids. Per the germline V gene, CDR1 is MNHEY and CDR2 is SVGAGI. CDR3: CASSYEPGQYGYTF. CDR3 sequence (DNA): TGTGCCAGCAGTTACGAGCCGGGACAGTATGGCTACACCTTC.

In its sample, this clonotype was seen once. J is TRBJ2-7 and V is TRBV27; TRBD1 agrees at 7 bases. Germline V lookup: CDR1 MNHEY, CDR2 SMNVEV (reference sequence). V gave up 7 bases and J gave up 2 bases; unmatched junction bases: 11. The CDR3 is made up of 15 amino acids. CDR3 in DNA: TGTGCCAGCACCCCATTGGCTGACAGGGCCTACGAGCAGTACTTC. Its protein product is CASTPLADRAYEQYF.

This clonotype was picked up a small number of times. The gene calls are TRBV7-9 and TRBJ2-5; D unclear. Germline lookup yields CDR1 SEHNR and CDR2 FQNEAQ (reference sequence). The length of the CDR3 is 14 residues. The V gene lost 1 base and the J gene lost 2 bases, with 8 bases spanning the gap. CDR3 sequence reads: CASSLDTLQETQYF. Written as DNA, the CDR3 is TGTGCCAGCAGCTTAGATACTTTACAAGAGACCCAGTACTTC. Combining the CDR3 with reference TRBV7-9 and TRBJ2-5 gives the whole variable domain DTGVSQNPRHKITKRGQNVTFRCDPISEHNRLYWYRQTLGQGPEFLTYFQNEAQLEKSRLLSDRFSAERPKGSFSTLEIQRTEQGDSAMYLCASSLDTLQETQYFGPGTRLLVL.